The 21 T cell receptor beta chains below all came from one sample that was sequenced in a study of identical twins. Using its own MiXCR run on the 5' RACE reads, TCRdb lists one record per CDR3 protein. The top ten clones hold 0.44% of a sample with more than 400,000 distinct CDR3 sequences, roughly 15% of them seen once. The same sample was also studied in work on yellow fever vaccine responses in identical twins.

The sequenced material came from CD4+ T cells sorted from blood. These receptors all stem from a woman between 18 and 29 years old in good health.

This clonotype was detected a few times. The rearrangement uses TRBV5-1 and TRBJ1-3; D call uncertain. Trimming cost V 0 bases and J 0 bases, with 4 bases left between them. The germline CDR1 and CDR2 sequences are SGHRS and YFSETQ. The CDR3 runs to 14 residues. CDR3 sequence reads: CASSLEYSGNTIYF. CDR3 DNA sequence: TGCGCCAGCAGCTTGGAGTACTCTGGAAACACCATATATTTT.

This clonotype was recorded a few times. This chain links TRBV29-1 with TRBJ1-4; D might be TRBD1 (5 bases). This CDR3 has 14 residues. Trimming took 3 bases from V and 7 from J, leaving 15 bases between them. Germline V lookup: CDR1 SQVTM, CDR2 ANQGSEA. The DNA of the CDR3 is TGCAGCGTTGATTTCGGGAAGGGGAGTGAAAAACTGTTTTTT. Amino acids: CSVDFGKGSEKLFF.

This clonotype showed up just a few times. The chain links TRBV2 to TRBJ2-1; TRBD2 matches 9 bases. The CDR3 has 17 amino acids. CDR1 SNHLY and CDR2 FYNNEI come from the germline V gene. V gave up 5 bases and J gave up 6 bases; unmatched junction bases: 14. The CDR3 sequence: CASSNLWREGRGNEQFF. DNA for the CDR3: TGTGCCAGCAGTAACCTTTGGCGGGAGGGCCGGGGCAATGAGCAGTTCTTC.

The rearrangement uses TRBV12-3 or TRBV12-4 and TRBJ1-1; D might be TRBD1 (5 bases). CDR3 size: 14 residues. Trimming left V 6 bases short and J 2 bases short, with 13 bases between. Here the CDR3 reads CASSWGRRNTEAFF. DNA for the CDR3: TGTGCCAGCAGCTGGGGCAGGAGAAACACTGAAGCTTTCTTT.

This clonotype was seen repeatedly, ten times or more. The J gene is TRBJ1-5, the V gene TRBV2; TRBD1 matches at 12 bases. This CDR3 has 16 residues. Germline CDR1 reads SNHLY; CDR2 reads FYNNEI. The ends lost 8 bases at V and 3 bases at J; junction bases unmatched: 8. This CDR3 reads CASDRDRGRNNQPQHF. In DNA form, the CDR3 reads TGTGCCAGCGACCGGGACAGGGGGCGGAACAATCAGCCCCAGCATTTT.

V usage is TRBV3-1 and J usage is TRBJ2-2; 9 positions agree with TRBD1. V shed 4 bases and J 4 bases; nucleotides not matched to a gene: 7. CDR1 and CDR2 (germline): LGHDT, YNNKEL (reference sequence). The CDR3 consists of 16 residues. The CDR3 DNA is TGTGCCAGCAGCCTCGGGACAGGGAAGGTCACCGGGGAGCTGTTTTTT. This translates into CASSLGTGKVTGELFF.

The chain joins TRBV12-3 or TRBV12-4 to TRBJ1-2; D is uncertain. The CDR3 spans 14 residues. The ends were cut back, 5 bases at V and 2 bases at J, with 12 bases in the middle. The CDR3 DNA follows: TGTGCCAGCAGTAACCCAGGCCCGAACTATGGCTACACCTTC. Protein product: CASSNPGPNYGYTF.

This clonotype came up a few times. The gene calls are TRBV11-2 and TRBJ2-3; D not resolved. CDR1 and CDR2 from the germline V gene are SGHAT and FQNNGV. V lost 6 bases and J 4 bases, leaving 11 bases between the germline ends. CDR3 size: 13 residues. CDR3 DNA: TGTGCCAGCAGTTTGGACCTTTCAGATACGCAGTATTTT. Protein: CASSLDLSDTQYF.

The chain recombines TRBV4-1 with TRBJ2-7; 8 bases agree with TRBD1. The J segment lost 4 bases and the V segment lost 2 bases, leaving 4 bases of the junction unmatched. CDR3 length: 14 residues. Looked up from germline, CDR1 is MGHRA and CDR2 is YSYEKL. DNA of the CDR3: TGCGCCAGCAGCCAATCCAGGGGGCCTTACGAGCAGTACTTC. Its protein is CASSQSRGPYEQYF.

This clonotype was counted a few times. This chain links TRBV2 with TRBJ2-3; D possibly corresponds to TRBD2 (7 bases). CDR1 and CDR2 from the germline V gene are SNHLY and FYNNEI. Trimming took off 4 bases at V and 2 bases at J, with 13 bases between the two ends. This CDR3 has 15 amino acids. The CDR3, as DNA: TGTGCCAGCAGTGGGGTGGGGGGGCTCACAGATACGCAGTATTTT. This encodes CASSGVGGLTDTQYF. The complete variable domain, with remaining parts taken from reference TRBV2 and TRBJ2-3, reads EPEVTQTPSHQVTQMGQEVILRCVPISNHLYFYWYRQILGQKVEFLVSFYNNEISEKSEIFDDQFSVERPDGSNFTLKIRSTKLEDSAMYFCASSGVGGLTDTQYFGPGTRLTVL.

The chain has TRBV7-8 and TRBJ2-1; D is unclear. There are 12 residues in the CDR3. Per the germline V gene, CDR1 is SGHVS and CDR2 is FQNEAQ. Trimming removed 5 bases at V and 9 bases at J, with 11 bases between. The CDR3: CASSLDFGEQFF. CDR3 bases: TGTGCCAGCAGCCTCGACTTTGGTGAGCAGTTCTTC.

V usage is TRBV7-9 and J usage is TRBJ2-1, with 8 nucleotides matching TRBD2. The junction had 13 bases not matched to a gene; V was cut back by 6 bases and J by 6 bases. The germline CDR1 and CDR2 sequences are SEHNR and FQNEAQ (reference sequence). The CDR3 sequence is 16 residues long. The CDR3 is CASRTGGPHSSNEQFF. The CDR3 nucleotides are TGTGCCAGCAGGACGGGAGGGCCTCATTCTAGCAATGAGCAGTTCTTC.

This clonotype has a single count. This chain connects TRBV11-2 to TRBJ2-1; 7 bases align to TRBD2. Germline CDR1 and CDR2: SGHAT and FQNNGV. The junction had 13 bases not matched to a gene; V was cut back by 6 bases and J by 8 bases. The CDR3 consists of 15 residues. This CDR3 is CASSIGGLVVDEQFF. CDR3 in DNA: TGTGCCAGCAGTATCGGAGGACTAGTTGTCGATGAGCAGTTCTTC.

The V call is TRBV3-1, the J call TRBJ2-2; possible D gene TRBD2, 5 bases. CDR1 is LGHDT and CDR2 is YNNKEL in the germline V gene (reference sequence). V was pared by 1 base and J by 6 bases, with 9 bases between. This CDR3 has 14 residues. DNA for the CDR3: TGTGCCAGCAGCCAAGGGACTCGTGCCGGGGAGCTGTTTTTT. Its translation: CASSQGTRAGELFF.

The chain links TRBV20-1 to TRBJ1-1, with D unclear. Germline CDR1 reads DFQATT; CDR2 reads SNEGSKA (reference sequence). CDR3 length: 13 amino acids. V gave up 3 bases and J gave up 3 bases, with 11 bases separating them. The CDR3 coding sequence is TGCAGTGCTAGCGTGCGGGAGTACACTGAAGCTTTCTTT. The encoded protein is CSASVREYTEAFF.

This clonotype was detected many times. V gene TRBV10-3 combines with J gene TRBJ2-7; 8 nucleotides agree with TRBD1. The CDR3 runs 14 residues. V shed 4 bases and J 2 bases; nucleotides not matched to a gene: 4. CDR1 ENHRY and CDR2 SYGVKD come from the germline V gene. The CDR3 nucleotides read TGTGCCATCAGTGTCGACAGGGGAACCTACGAGCAGTACTTC. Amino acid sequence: CAISVDRGTYEQYF.

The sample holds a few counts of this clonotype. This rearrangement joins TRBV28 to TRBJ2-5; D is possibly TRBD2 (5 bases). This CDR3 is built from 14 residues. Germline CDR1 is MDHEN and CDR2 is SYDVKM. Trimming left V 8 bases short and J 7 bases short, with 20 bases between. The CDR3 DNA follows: TGTGCCAGCGAGGGCCAGCGGACTGTGAGGACCCAGTACTTC. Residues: CASEGQRTVRTQYF. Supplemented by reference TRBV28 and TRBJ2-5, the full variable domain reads DVKVTQSSRYLVKRTGEKVFLECVQDMDHENMFWYRQDPGLGLRLIYFSYDVKMKEKGDIPEGYSVSREKKERFSLILESASTNQTSMYLCASEGQRTVRTQYFGPGTRLLVL.

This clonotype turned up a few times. The CDR3 is CSAGTGINQPQHF. The CDR3 nucleotides are TGCAGTGCTGGAACAGGGATCAATCAGCCCCAGCATTTT. The rearrangement uses TRBV20-1 and TRBJ1-5; D may be TRBD1 (6 bases). Between the trimmed V and J ends, which lost 5 bases and 3 bases, there was a span of 11 bases. The CDR3 runs to 13 residues. Germline-derived CDR1 and CDR2 are DFQATT and SNEGSKA (reference sequence).

CDR3 DNA: TGTGCCAGCAGCTCCCCGACAGGGGCCACAGATACGCAGTATTTT. Amino acid sequence: CASSSPTGATDTQYF. V usage is TRBV7-9 and J usage is TRBJ2-3; 8 bases are a match to TRBD1. In germline, CDR1 is SEHNR, CDR2 FQNEAQ (reference sequence). V trimming: 4 bases; J trimming: 2 bases; junction bases outside the gene matches: 5. This CDR3 has 15 amino acids.

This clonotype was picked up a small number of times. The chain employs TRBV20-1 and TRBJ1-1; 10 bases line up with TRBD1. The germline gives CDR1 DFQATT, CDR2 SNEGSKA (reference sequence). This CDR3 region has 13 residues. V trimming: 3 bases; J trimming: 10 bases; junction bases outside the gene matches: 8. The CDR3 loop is CSAREGQGWRAFF. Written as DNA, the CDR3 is TGCAGTGCTAGGGAGGGACAGGGGTGGAGAGCTTTCTTT.

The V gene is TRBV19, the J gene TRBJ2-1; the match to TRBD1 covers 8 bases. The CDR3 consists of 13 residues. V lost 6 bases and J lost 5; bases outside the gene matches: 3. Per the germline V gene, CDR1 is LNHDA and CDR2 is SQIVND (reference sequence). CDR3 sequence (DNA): TGTGCCAGTAGGCTGGACAGGGACAATGAGCAGTTCTTC. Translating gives CASRLDRDNEQFF. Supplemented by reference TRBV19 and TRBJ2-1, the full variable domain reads DGGITQSPKYLFRKEGQNVTLSCEQNLNHDAMYWYRQDPGQGLRLIYYSQIVNDFQKGDIAEGYSVSREKKESFPLTVTSAQKNPTAFYLCASRLDRDNEQFFGPGTRLTVL.